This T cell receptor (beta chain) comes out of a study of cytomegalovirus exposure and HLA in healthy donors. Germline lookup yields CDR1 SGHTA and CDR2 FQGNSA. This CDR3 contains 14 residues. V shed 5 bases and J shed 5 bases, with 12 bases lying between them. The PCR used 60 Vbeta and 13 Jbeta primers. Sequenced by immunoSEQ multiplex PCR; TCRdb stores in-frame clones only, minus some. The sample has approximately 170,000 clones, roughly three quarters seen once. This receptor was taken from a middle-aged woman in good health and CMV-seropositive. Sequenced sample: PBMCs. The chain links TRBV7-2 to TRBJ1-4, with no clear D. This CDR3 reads CASSPGRRNEKLFF. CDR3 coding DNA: TGTGCCAGCAGCCCTGGGCGTCGCAATGAAAAACTGTTTTTT.